The rows below give T cell receptor beta chains drawn from one sample of a study of Ad26.COV2.S vaccination and SARS-CoV-2 variants. Assay used: immunoSEQ multiplex PCR; TCRdb lists only in-frame clones, some missing. The table has a few hundred thousand clones, around 91% seen once. Sequencing was performed on peripheral blood, taken in a trial of Ad26.COV2.S vaccine versus placebo. Every receptor here comes from a person aged 18-65 years who received the Ad26.COV2.S COVID-19 vaccine or a placebo. The CDR3 runs from the conserved cysteine through the conserved F or W. D genes are given only for firm matches. Where a row states a size, it is once, few, many or the class of an expanded clone; other rows omit it.

>-|14|TRBD2|TRBJ2-7|TRBV6-6
CASSYLAGGYEQYF
TGTGCCAGCAGTTACCTAGCGGGAGGATACGAGCAGTACTTC
>once|15|-|TRBJ2-5|TRBV9
CASSVDVVYQETQYF
TGTGCCAGCAGCGTAGATGTGGTGTACCAAGAGACCCAGTACTTC
>-|13|-|TRBJ1-2|TRBV9
CASSVEGRNGYTF
TGTGCCAGCAGCGTAGAAGGCAGGAATGGCTACACCTTC
>-|18|TRBD2|TRBJ2-7|TRBV6-1
CASSESIMAGVNSYEQYF
TGTGCCAGCAGTGAATCTATTATGGCGGGAGTAAACTCCTACGAGCAGTACTTC
>-|13|-|TRBJ1-1|TRBV7-3
CASSSRVRTEAFF
TGTGCCAGCAGCTCCAGAGTAAGGACGGAAGCTTTCTTT
>few|13|TRBD2|TRBJ2-7|TRBV11-2
CASSLRREGPQYF
TGTGCCAGCAGCTTAAGGCGGGAGGGCCCGCAGTACTTC
>-|19|-|TRBJ2-3|TRBV5-1
CASSLRFREMPLVTDTQYF
TGCGCCAGCAGCTTGAGGTTCCGGGAGATGCCGCTGGTGACAGATACGCAGTATTTT
>once|13|-|TRBJ2-2|TRBV7-6
CASSLEGAGELFF
TGTGCCAGCAGCTTAGAGGGGGCCGGGGAGCTGTTTTTT
>-|15|-|TRBJ2-1|TRBV18
CASSQQLSSYNEQFF
TGTGCCAGCTCACAACAGCTTAGCTCCTACAATGAGCAGTTCTTC
>-|12|-|TRBJ2-1|TRBV6-5
CASSDRVDEQFF
TGTGCCAGCAGCGACAGAGTGGATGAGCAGTTCTTC
>-|18|TRBD2|TRBJ2-2|TRBV7-9
CASSLSQLAGGPSGELFF
TGTGCCAGCAGCTTATCCCAACTAGCGGGAGGGCCTTCCGGGGAGCTGTTTTTT
>-|13|-|TRBJ2-3|TRBV3-1/TRBV3-2
CASSQSWDRESYF
TGTGCCAGCAGCCAATCCTGGGACCGGGAATCGTATTTT
>-|12|-|TRBJ2-7|TRBV25-1
CAAGVQAYEQYF
TGTGCCGCAGGAGTCCAGGCCTACGAGCAGTACTTC
>-|18|TRBD2|TRBJ2-2|TRBV5-5
CASSEIAGGFANTGELFF
TGTGCCAGCAGCGAGATAGCGGGAGGCTTCGCGAACACCGGGGAGCTGTTTTTT
>-|16|TRBD1|TRBJ2-1|TRBV5-3
CARSLELDRWDDEQFF
TGTGCCAGAAGCTTGGAGTTGGACAGGTGGGATGATGAGCAGTTCTTC
>-|12|TRBD1|TRBJ1-2|TRBV30
CAWSRAGGSYTF
TGTGCCTGGAGCCGGGCAGGGGGCAGCTACACCTTC
>-|15|TRBD1|TRBJ1-3|TRBV5-1
CASSLDRGPGNTIYF
TGCGCCAGCAGCCTGGACAGGGGGCCTGGAAACACCATATATTTT
>-|14|TRBD1|TRBJ2-7|TRBV28
CASSRTGEYYEQYF
TGTGCCAGCAGTAGGACAGGGGAATATTACGAGCAGTACTTC
>-|15|-|TRBJ1-2|TRBV28
CASSLGRADLYGYTF
TGTGCCAGCAGTTTAGGGAGGGCCGACCTCTATGGCTACACCTTC
>-|12|-|TRBJ2-5|TRBV2
CANIAQGETQYF
TGTGCCAACATAGCACAGGGTGAGACCCAGTACTTC
>-|14|TRBD1|TRBJ1-2|TRBV7-9
CASTPPGGNYGYTF
TGTGCCAGCACCCCGCCAGGGGGGAACTATGGCTACACCTTC
>-|12|-|TRBJ1-2|TRBV6-1
CASSEASVGYTF
TGTGCCAGCAGTGAAGCCTCGGTTGGCTACACCTTC
>-|16|-|TRBJ1-1|TRBV14
CASSHLRGERNTEAFF
TGTGCCAGCAGCCATCTCCGCGGGGAGAGGAACACTGAAGCTTTCTTT
>-|15|-|TRBJ2-3|TRBV27
CASSFAWGSTDTQYF
TGTGCCAGCAGTTTCGCCTGGGGCAGCACAGATACGCAGTATTTT
>-|15|TRBD2|TRBJ2-2|TRBV5-1
CASSLLAGDTGELFF
TGCGCCAGCAGCCTCCTAGCGGGAGACACCGGGGAGCTGTTTTTT
>-|13|TRBD1|TRBJ2-7|TRBV7-2
CASSRDRGYEQYF
TGTGCCAGCAGCCGGGACAGGGGATACGAGCAGTACTTC
>-|16|-|TRBJ2-7|TRBV4-1
CASSQDLRGPRDEQYF
TGCGCCAGCAGCCAAGATCTCCGCGGGCCGCGGGACGAGCAGTACTTC
>many|15|-|TRBJ2-7|TRBV4-2
CASSPPEGSAYEQYF
TGTGCCAGCAGCCCCCCGGAGGGGTCGGCTTACGAGCAGTACTTC
>-|14|-|TRBJ2-3|TRBV6-5
CASRPARRTDTQYF
TGTGCCAGCAGACCCGCCAGGAGGACAGATACGCAGTATTTT